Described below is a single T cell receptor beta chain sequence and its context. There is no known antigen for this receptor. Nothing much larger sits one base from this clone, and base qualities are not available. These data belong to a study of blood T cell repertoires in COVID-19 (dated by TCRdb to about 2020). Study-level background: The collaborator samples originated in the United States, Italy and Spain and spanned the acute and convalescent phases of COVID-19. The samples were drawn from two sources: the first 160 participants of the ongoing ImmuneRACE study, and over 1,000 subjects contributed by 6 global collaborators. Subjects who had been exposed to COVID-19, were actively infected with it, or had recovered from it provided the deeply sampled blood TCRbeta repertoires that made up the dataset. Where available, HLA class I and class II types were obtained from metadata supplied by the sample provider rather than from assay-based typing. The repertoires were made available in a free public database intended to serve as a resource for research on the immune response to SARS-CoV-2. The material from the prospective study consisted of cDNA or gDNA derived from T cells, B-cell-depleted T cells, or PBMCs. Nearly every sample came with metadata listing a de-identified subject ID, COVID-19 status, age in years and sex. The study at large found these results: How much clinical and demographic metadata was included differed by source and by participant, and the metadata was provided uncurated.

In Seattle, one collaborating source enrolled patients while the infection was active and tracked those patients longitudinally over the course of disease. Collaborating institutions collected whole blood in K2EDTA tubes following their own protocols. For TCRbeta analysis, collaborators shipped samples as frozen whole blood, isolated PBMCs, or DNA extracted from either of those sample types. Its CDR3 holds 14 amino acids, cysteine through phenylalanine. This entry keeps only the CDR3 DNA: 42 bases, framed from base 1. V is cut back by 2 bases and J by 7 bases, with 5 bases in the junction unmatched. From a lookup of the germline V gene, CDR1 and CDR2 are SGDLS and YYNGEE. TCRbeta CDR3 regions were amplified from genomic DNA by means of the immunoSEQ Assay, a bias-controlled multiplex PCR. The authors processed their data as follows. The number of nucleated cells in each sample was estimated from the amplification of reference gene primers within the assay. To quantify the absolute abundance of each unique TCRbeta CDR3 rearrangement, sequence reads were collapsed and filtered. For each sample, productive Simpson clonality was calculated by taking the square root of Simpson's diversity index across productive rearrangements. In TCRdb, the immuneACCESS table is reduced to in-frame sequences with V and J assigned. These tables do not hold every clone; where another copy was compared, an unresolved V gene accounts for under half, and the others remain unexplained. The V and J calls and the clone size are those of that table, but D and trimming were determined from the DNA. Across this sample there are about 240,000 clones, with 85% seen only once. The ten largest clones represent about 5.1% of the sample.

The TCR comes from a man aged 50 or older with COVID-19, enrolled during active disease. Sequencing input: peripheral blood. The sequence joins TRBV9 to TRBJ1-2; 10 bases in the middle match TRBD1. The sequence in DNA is TGTGCCAGCAGCGTTTACCGGGACAGGGGTGGCTACACCTTC. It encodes CASSVYRDRGGYTF.